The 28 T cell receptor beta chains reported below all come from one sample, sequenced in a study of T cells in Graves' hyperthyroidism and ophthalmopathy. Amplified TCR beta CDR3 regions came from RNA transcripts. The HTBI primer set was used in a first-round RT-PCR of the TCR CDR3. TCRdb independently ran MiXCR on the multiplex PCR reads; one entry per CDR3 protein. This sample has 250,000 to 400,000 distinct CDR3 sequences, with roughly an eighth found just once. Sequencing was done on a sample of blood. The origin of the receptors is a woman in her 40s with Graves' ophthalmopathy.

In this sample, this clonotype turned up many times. DNA of the CDR3: TGCAGTGTGCGGGGCTGGGCTGAAAAACTGTTTTTT. Translation gives CSVRGWAEKLFF. The rearrangement joins TRBV20-1 to TRBJ1-4, with TRBD1 as a possible D gene (5 bases). Trimming removed 7 bases at V and 7 bases at J, with 13 bases between. The CDR3 has 12 amino acids. The germline gives CDR1 DFQATT, CDR2 SNEGSKA (reference sequence).

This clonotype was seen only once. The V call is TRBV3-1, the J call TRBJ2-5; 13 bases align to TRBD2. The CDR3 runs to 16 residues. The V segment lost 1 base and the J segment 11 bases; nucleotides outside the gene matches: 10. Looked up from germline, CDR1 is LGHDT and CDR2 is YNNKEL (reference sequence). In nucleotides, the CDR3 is TGTGCCAGCAGCCAAGGGGGTTTGGGACTAGCGGGACTACAGTACTTC. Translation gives CASSQGGLGLAGLQYF.

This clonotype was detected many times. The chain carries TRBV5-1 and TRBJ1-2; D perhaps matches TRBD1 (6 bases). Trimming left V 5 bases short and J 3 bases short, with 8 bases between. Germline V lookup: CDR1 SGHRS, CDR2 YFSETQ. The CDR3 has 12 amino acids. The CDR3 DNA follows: TGCGCCAGCAGGGCAGGGGACTATGGCTACACCTTC. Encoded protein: CASRAGDYGYTF.

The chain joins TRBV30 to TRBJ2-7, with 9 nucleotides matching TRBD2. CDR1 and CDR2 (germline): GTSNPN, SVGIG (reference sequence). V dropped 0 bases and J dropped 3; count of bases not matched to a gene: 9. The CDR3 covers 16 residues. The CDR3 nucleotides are TGTGCCTGGAGTGTAGGGGGGGCTAGCGGGATCTACGAGCAGTACTTC. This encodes CAWSVGGASGIYEQYF. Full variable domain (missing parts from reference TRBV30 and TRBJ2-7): SQTIHQWPATLVQPVGSPLSLECTVEGTSNPNLYWYRQAAGRGLQLLFYSVGIGQISSEVPQNLSASRPQDRQFILSSKKLLLSDSGFYLCAWSVGGASGIYEQYFGPGTRLTVT.

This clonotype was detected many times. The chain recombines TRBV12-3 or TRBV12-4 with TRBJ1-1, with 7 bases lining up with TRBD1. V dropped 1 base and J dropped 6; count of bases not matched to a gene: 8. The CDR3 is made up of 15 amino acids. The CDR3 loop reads CASSLDRGRFAEAFF. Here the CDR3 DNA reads TGTGCCAGCAGTTTAGACAGGGGCAGGTTCGCTGAAGCTTTCTTT.

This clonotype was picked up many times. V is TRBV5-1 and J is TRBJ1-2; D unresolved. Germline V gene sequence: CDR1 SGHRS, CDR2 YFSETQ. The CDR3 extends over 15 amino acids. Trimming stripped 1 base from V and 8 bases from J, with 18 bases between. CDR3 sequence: CASSLRENARAGYTF. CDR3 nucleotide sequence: TGCGCCAGCAGCTTGCGGGAGAACGCCCGGGCGGGCTACACCTTC. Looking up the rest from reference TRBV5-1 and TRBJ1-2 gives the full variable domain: KAGVTQTPRYLIKTRGQQVTLSCSPISGHRSVSWYQQTPGQGLQFLFEYFSETQRNKGNFPGRFSGRQFSNSRSEMNVSTLELGDSALYLCASSLRENARAGYTFGSGTRLTVV.

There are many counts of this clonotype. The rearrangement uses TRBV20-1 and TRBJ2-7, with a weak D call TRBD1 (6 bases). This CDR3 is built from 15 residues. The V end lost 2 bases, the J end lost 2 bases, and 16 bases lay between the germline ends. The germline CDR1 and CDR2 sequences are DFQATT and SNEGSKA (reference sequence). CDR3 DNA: TGCAGTGCTAGACCTCTACGGGACAAAGCCTACGAGCAGTACTTC. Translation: CSARPLRDKAYEQYF.

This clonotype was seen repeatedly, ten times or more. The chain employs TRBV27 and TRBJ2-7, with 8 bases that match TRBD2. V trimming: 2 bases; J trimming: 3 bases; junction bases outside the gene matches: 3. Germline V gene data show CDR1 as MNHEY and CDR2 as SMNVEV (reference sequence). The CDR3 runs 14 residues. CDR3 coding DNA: TGTGCCAGCAGTTTAAGGGCGGGAGGCTACGAGCAGTACTTC. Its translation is CASSLRAGGYEQYF.

In DNA form, the CDR3 reads TGCGCCAGCAGCCCAACCCTGACTAGCGGTTCTACGAAGCAGTACTTC. Amino acid sequence: CASSPTLTSGSTKQYF. The chain is built from TRBV4-1 and TRBJ2-7; 9 bases fit TRBD2. This CDR3 spans 16 amino acids. Germline V gene data show CDR1 as MGHRA and CDR2 as YSYEKL. J gave up 8 bases and V 4 bases, and 15 bases lay outside the gene matches.

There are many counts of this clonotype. The CDR3 protein is CSARDLDGNTEAFF. CDR3 coding DNA: TGCAGTGCTAGAGATCTGGACGGGAACACTGAAGCTTTCTTT. The chain uses TRBV20-1 and TRBJ1-1; the D is unclear. Deletions cut 0 bases from V and 1 base from J, with 9 bases between. CDR3 length: 14 amino acids. In germline, CDR1 is DFQATT, CDR2 SNEGSKA (reference sequence).

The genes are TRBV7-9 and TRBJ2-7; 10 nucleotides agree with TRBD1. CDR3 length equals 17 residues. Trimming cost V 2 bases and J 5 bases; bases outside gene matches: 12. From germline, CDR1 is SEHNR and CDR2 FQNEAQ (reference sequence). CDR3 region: CASSLPGGTGATDEQYF. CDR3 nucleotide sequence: TGTGCCAGCAGCTTACCAGGCGGGACAGGGGCTACCGACGAGCAGTACTTC.

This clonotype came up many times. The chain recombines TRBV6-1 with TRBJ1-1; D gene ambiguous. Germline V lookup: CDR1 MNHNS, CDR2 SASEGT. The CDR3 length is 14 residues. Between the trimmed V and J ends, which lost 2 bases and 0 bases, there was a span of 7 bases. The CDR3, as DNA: TGTGCCAGCAGTGAATTACGAATGAACACTGAAGCTTTCTTT. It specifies CASSELRMNTEAFF.

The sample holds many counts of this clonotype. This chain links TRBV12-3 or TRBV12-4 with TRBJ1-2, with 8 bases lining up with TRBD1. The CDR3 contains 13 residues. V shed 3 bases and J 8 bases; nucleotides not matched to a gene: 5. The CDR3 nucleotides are TGTGCCAGCAGTTTCAACCCAGGGGGCGGCTACACCTTC. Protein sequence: CASSFNPGGGYTF.

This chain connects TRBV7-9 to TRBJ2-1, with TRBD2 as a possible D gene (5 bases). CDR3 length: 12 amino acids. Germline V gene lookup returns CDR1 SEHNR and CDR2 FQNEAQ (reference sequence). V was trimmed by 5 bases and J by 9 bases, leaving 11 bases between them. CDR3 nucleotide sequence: TGTGCCAGCAGCCCTCAAGGAGGTGAGCAGTTCTTC. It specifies CASSPQGGEQFF.

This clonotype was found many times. The CDR3 region has the DNA TGTGCCAGCAGAGTCCAGGGGGACACTGAAGCTTTCTTT. It encodes CASRVQGDTEAFF. The V and J genes are TRBV28 and TRBJ1-1, with TRBD1 identical over 7 bases. This CDR3 has 13 residues. V was clipped by 6 bases and J by 3 bases; unmatched bases: 4. CDR1 is MDHEN, CDR2 SYDVKM, per germline.

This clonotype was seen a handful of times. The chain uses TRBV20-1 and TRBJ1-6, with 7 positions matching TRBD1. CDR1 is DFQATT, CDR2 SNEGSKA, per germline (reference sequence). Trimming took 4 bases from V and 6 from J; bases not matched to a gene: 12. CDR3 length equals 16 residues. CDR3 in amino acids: CSATHKNRGFNSPLHF. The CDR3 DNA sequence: TGCAGTGCTACCCATAAAAACAGGGGTTTTAATTCACCCCTCCACTTT.

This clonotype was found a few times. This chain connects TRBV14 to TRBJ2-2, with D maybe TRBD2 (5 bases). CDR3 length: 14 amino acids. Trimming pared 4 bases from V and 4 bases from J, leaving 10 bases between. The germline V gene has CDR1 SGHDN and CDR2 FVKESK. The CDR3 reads CASSPLAGTGELFF. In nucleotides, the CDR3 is TGTGCCAGCAGCCCCCTGGCGGGCACCGGGGAGCTGTTTTTT.

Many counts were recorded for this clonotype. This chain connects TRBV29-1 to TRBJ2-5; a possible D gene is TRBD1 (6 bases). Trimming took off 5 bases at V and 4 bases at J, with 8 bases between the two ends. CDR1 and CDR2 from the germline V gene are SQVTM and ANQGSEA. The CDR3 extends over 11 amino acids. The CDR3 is CSVQGSETQYF. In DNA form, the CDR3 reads TGCAGCGTTCAGGGGTCAGAGACCCAGTACTTC.

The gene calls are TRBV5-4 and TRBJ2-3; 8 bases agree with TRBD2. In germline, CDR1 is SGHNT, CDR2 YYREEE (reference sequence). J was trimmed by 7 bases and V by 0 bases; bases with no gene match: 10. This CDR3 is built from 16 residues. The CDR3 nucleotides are TGTGCCAGCAGCTTGGCGGTCGGGGGGGGCCAAAATACGCAGTATTTT. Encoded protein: CASSLAVGGGQNTQYF.

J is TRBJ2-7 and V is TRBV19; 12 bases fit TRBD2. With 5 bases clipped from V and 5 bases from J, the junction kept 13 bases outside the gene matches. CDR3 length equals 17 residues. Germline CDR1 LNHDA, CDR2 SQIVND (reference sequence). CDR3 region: CASSRQGLAGGPNEQYF. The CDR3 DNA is TGTGCCAGTAGTCGTCAAGGGCTAGCGGGAGGGCCCAACGAGCAGTACTTC.

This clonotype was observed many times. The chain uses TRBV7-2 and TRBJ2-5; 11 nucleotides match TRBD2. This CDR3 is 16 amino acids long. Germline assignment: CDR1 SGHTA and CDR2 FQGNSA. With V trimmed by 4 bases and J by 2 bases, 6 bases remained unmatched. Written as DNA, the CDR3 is TGTGCCAGCAGCTGGGATGGACTAGCGGGTCAAGAGACCCAGTACTTC. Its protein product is CASSWDGLAGQETQYF. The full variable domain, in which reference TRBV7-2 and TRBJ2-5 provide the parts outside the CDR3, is GAGVSQSPSNKVTEKGKDVELRCDPISGHTALYWYRQSLGQGLEFLIYFQGNSAPDKSGLPSDRFSAERTGGSVSTLTIQRTQQEDSAVYLCASSWDGLAGQETQYFGPGTRLLVL.

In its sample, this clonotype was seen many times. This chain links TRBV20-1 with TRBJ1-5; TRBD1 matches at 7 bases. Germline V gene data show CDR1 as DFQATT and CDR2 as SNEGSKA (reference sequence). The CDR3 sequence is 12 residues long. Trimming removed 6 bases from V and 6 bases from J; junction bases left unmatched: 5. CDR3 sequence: CSANRGGQPQHF. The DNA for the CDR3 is TGCAGTGCAAACAGGGGAGGTCAGCCCCAGCATTTT.

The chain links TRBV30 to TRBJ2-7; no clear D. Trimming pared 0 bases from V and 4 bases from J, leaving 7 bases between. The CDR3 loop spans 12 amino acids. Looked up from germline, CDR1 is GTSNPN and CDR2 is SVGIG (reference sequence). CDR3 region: CAWSVGWYEQYF. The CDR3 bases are TGTGCCTGGAGTGTAGGGTGGTACGAGCAGTACTTC.

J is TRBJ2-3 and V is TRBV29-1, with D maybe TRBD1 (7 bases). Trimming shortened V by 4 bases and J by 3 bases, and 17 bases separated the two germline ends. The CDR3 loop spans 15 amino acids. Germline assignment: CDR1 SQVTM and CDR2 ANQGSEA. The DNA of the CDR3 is TGCAGCGTTGGGGGGGTCAGGGGGTGGACAGATACGCAGTATTTT. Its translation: CSVGGVRGWTDTQYF.

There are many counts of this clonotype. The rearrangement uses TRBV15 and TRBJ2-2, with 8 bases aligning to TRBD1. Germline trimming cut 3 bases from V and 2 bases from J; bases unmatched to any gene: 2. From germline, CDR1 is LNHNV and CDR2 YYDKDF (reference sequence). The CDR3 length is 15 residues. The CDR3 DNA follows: TGTGCCACCAGCAGTGGACAGGGAAACACCGGGGAGCTGTTTTTT. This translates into CATSSGQGNTGELFF.

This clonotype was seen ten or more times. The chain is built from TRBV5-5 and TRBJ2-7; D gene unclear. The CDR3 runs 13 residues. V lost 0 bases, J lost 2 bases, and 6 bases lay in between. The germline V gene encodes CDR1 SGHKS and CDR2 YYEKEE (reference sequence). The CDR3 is CASSLAQTYEQYF. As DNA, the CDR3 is TGTGCCAGCAGCTTGGCACAAACCTACGAGCAGTACTTC.

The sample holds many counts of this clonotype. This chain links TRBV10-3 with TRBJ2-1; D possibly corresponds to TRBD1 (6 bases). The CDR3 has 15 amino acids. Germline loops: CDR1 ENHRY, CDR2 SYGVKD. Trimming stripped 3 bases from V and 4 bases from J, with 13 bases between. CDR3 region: CAISDAGALYNEQFF. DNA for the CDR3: TGTGCCATCAGTGACGCAGGGGCGCTTTACAATGAGCAGTTCTTC.

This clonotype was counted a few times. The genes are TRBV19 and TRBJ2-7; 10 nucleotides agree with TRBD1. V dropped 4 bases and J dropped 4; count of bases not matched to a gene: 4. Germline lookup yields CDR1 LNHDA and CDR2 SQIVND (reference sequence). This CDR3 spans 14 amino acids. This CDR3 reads CASSTTGGQYEQYF. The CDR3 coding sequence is TGTGCCAGTAGTACGACAGGGGGCCAGTACGAGCAGTACTTC.